The 10 T cell receptor beta chains presented below share a single source sample, sequenced in a study of blood T cell repertoires in COVID-19. Using immunoSEQ multiplex PCR, the repertoire was profiled, and TCRdb retains in-frame clones only, with some absent. This sample has roughly 100,000 clones, with approximately 83% found just once. Specimen: peripheral blood. The source of these receptors is a woman over 75 with active or convalescent COVID-19.

The CDR3 spells CASSTGLAGGIEQFF. CDR3 nucleotide sequence: TGTGCCAGCAGCACTGGACTAGCGGGAGGTATCGAGCAGTTCTTC. V usage is TRBV7-2 and J usage is TRBJ2-1; 14 bases line up with TRBD2. Germline assignment: CDR1 SGHTA and CDR2 FQGNSA. This CDR3 has 15 amino acids. The V segment lost 5 bases and the J segment 10 bases; nucleotides outside the gene matches: 7. Supplemented by reference TRBV7-2 and TRBJ2-1, the full variable domain reads GAGVSQSPSNKVTEKGKDVELRCDPISGHTALYWYRQSLGQGLEFLIYFQGNSAPDKSGLPSDRFSAERTGGSVSTLTIQRTQQEDSAVYLCASSTGLAGGIEQFFGPGTRLTVL.

J is TRBJ2-1 and V is TRBV5-1; D may be TRBD1 (5 bases). The germline gives CDR1 SGHRS, CDR2 YFSETQ. Between the trimmed V and J ends, which lost 4 bases and 6 bases, there was a span of 11 bases. The CDR3 runs to 13 residues. CDR3 nucleotide sequence: TGCGCCAGCAGCACAGGACGCCCCAATGAGCAGTTCTTC. Its translation is CASSTGRPNEQFF. Full variable domain (missing parts from reference TRBV5-1 and TRBJ2-1): KAGVTQTPRYLIKTRGQQVTLSCSPISGHRSVSWYQQTPGQGLQFLFEYFSETQRNKGNFPGRFSGRQFSNSRSEMNVSTLELGDSALYLCASSTGRPNEQFFGPGTRLTVL.

This CDR3 is CASSGTTSGYEQYF. In DNA, the CDR3 is TGTGCCAGCAGCGGAACAACTAGCGGCTACGAGCAGTACTTC. This chain uses TRBV5-5 with TRBJ2-7; 8 nucleotides match TRBD2. This CDR3 comprises 14 residues. Germline V gives CDR1 SGHKS, CDR2 YYEKEE (reference sequence). V lost 4 bases, J lost 3 bases, and 6 bases stayed unmatched.

The V gene is TRBV28, the J gene TRBJ1-1; tentative D call: TRBD1 (6 bases). V was clipped by 2 bases and J by 11 bases, with 18 bases between them. From germline, CDR1 is MDHEN and CDR2 SYDVKM. The CDR3 runs 14 residues. The DNA for the CDR3 is TGTGCCAGCAGTTTAAACAGGGTGGCCCTTTGGGCTTTCTTT. Amino acid sequence: CASSLNRVALWAFF.

The gene calls are TRBV6-2 or TRBV6-3 and TRBJ1-1; TRBD1 aligns across 8 bases. With 2 bases clipped from V and 0 bases from J, the junction kept 5 bases outside the gene matches. CDR3 length: 16 amino acids. CDR1 and CDR2 from the germline V gene are MNHEY and SVGEGT. CDR3: CASSYRDRLVNTEAFF. For the CDR3, the DNA is TGTGCCAGCAGTTACAGGGACAGGCTGGTGAACACTGAAGCTTTCTTT.

This chain joins TRBV11-2 and TRBJ2-7, with D unclear. Germline CDR1 and CDR2: SGHAT and FQNNGV. With 1 base removed from V and 3 bases from J, the gap between germline ends came to 7 bases. This CDR3 spans 13 amino acids. As DNA, the CDR3 is TGTGCCAGCAGCTTAGGAGTAGACTACGAGCAGTACTTC. Its protein is CASSLGVDYEQYF. The complete variable domain, with remaining parts taken from reference TRBV11-2 and TRBJ2-7, reads EAGVAQSPRYKIIEKRQSVAFWCNPISGHATLYWYQQILGQGPKLLIQFQNNGVVDDSQLPKDRFSAERLKGVDSTLKIQPAKLEDSAVYLCASSLGVDYEQYFGPGTRLTVT.

This clone was seen only once. The chain recombines TRBV7-2 with TRBJ1-6; the D gene is possibly TRBD1 (6 bases). The CDR3 totals 14 residues. The V and J ends lost 5 bases and 5 bases respectively, with 10 bases between them. Germline CDR1 SGHTA, CDR2 FQGNSA. As DNA, the CDR3 is TGTGCCAGCAGCCCGGGACAAAATAATTCACCCCTCCACTTT. It yields the protein CASSPGQNNSPLHF.

The V call is TRBV19, the J call TRBJ1-6; D call uncertain. The V and J ends lost 6 bases and 10 bases respectively, with 13 bases between them. The CDR3 contains 13 residues. Germline-derived CDR1 and CDR2 are LNHDA and SQIVND (reference sequence). Here the CDR3 DNA reads TGTGCCAGTAGAACCGGGGAGAGGTCACCCCTCCACTTT. This translates into CASRTGERSPLHF.

The rearrangement joins TRBV10-3 to TRBJ1-5; a weak D match, TRBD1 (5 bases). Per the germline V gene, CDR1 is ENHRY and CDR2 is SYGVKD. This CDR3 region has 14 residues. Trimming shortened V by 3 bases and J by 7 bases, and 13 bases separated the two germline ends. The chain's CDR3 is CAISDPGFGQPQHF. In nucleotides, the CDR3 is TGTGCCATCAGTGACCCAGGGTTTGGGCAGCCCCAGCATTTT.

The chain joins TRBV28 to TRBJ2-1; maybe TRBD2 (7 bases). Germline V lookup: CDR1 MDHEN, CDR2 SYDVKM. The CDR3 extends over 15 amino acids. Trimming took 6 bases from V and 2 from J, leaving 14 bases between them. The DNA of the CDR3 is TGTGCCAGCAGGCGGGGCGGGGGCCCCTACAATGAGCAGTTCTTC. Protein sequence: CASRRGGGPYNEQFF.